This T cell receptor (beta chain) was found in a study of early T cells in non-severe SARS-CoV-2 infection. Background on the study: Bulk RNA isolated from unsorted whole blood underwent sequencing; chains were not paired. Study-level points and caveats: The matching step, a VDJdb search, favored anti-spike CD8 responses and missed private and CD4 specificities.

Researchers attached unique molecular identifiers to individual cDNA molecules. TCRdb processed the 5' RACE reads anew with MiXCR; each CDR3 protein has one entry. Among under 35,000 distinct CDR3 sequences listed, around 6.6% were seen once. The CDR3 is made up of 15 amino acids. With 2 bases removed from V and 5 bases from J, the gap between germline ends came to 15 bases. The germline V gene has CDR1 SGHTA and CDR2 FQGTGA. This clonotype came up many times. Its specificity is not known. The chain has TRBV7-3 and TRBJ1-1, with no clear D. The sequence derives from an adult who was a healthcare worker with PCR-confirmed SARS-CoV-2 infection or an uninfected control (not recorded which). Sequencing was done on a sample of whole blood. Here the CDR3 DNA reads TGTGCCAGCAGCTTAGGGTCGCGGGCGAAGACTGAAGCTTTCTTT. Translated: CASSLGSRAKTEAFF.